A selection of T cell receptor beta chains follows, all from one sample in a study of blood T cell repertoires in COVID-19. Assay: immunoSEQ multiplex PCR; the TCRdb copy retains only in-frame clones and omits some. The table has 150,000 or so clones, about 75% seen once. Sequencing was carried out using PBMCs or T cells enriched from blood (not recorded which). These receptors were obtained from a woman aged 50 to 65 who had recovered from COVID-19. CDR3s include the opening cysteine and the closing phenylalanine or tryptophan. D genes are given only for firm matches. The size entry is marked missing in some rows and otherwise reads once, few, many or a size class.

len,j_gene,d_gene,v_gene,abundance,CDR3aa,CDR3nt
15,TRBJ1-3,-,TRBV7-3,-,CASSLTAGYGNTIYF,TGTGCCAGCAGCTTAACGGCAGGGTACGGAAACACCATATATTTT
14,TRBJ1-2,-,TRBV7-3,-,CASSPAGGDYGYTF,TGTGCCAGCAGCCCAGCCGGCGGCGACTATGGCTACACCTTC
16,TRBJ2-3,TRBD2,TRBV7-6,-,CASSLDVTSLTDTQYF,TGTGCCAGCAGCTTAGACGTGACTAGCTTGACAGATACGCAGTATTTT
14,TRBJ1-6,-,TRBV25-1,-,CASSETGTHSPLHF,TGTGCCAGCAGTGAAACAGGAACTCATTCACCCCTCCACTTT
14,TRBJ1-5,-,TRBV2,once,CASTEREGNQPQHF,TGTGCCAGCACCGAACGGGAGGGCAATCAGCCCCAGCATTTT
14,TRBJ1-6,TRBD1,TRBV10-3,-,CAISEGQVNSPLHF,TGTGCCATCAGTGAGGGACAGGTTAATTCACCCCTCCACTTT
14,TRBJ2-4,-,TRBV3-1/TRBV3-2,many,CASSQPPGENIQYF,TGTGCCAGCAGCCAGCCCCCGGGGGAGAACATTCAGTACTTC
15,TRBJ2-1,TRBD2,TRBV28,-,CASGLWGRENNEQFF,TGTGCCAGCGGACTCTGGGGGAGGGAAAACAATGAGCAGTTCTTC
15,TRBJ2-1,TRBD2,TRBV27,-,CASSLGASGRSEQFF,TGTGCCAGCAGTTTAGGGGCTAGCGGGAGGAGTGAGCAGTTCTTC
14,TRBJ2-1,TRBD2,TRBV28,-,CASTIGGSHNEQFF,TGTGCCAGCACCATCGGGGGGAGCCACAATGAGCAGTTCTTC